This T cell receptor beta chain emerged from a study of T cells in Graves' hyperthyroidism and ophthalmopathy. Uncontrolled infection, other autoimmune disease, pregnancy or lactation disqualified patients from enrolment. Researchers took RNA transcripts and amplified the TCR beta CDR3 regions from them. With the HTBI primer set, the TCR CDR3 went through a first round of RT-PCR. TCRdb independently ran MiXCR on the multiplex PCR reads; one entry per CDR3 protein. Of hundreds of thousands of distinct CDR3 sequences detected, over 35% appear once; the ten largest clones hold 7% to 10%. Germline V CDR1 and CDR2: MDHEN, SYDVKM. J gave up 1 base and V 2 bases, and 6 bases lay outside the gene matches. The CDR3 runs 16 residues.

The rearrangement joins TRBV28 to TRBJ2-5; the match to TRBD2 covers 8 bases. Material for sequencing was blood. The sequence derives from a young man with Graves' hyperthyroidism. As DNA, the CDR3 is TGTGCCAGCAGTTTAGGGGTAGCGGGACTCCAAGAGACCCAGTACTTC. Amino acids: CASSLGVAGLQETQYF.